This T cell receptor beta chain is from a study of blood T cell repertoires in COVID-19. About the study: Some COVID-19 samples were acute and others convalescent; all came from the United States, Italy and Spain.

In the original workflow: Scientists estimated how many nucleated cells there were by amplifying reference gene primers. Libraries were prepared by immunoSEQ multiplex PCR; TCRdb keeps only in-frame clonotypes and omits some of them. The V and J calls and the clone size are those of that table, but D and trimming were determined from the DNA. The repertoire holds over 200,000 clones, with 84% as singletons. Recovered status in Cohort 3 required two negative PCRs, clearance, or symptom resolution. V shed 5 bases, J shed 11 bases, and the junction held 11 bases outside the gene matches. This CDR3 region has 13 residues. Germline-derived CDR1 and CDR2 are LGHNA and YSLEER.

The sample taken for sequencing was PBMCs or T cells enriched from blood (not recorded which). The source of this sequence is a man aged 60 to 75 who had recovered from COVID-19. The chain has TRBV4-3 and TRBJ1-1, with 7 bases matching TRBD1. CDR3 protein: CASSKGIQGGAFF. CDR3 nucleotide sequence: TGCGCCAGCAGCAAAGGTATCCAGGGGGGTGCTTTCTTT.